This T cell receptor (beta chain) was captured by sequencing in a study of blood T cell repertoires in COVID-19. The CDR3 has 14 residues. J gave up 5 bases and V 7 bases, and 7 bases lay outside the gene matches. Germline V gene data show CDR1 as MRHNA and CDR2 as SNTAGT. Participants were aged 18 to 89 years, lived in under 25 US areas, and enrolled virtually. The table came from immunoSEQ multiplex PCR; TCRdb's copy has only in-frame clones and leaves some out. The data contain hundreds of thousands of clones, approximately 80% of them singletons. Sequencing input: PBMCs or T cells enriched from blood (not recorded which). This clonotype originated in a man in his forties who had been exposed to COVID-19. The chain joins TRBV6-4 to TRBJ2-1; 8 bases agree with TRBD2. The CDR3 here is CASTQAGVHNEQFF. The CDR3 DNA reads TGTGCCAGCACTCAAGCGGGAGTTCACAATGAGCAGTTCTTC.